The 9 T cell receptor beta chains presented below share a single source sample, sequenced in a study of blood T cell repertoires in COVID-19. The assay was immunoSEQ multiplex PCR, and TCRdb's table has in-frame clones only and misses some. The table records about 180,000 clones, 65% to 90% of them present only once. Input material: peripheral blood. These receptors all stem from a human donor in a cohort sampled during active COVID-19.

This clone showed up just a few times. This chain joins TRBV19 and TRBJ2-6; TRBD1 matches at 8 bases. CDR1 and CDR2 (germline): LNHDA, SQIVND (reference sequence). The junction had 10 bases not matched to a gene; V was cut back by 5 bases and J by 1 base. CDR3 length equals 18 residues. In nucleotides, the CDR3 is TGTGCCAGTAGTCTTCAGGGGGCGGCCCCGTCTGGGGCCAACGTCCTGACTTTC. Translating it yields CASSLQGAAPSGANVLTF.

The rearrangement joins TRBV7-9 to TRBJ1-1, with 7 bases aligning to TRBD1. Looked up from germline, CDR1 is SEHNR and CDR2 is FQNEAQ (reference sequence). J gave up 7 bases and V 2 bases, and 7 bases lay outside the gene matches. The CDR3 sequence is 14 residues long. The CDR3 DNA follows: TGTGCCAGCAGCTTAACTACAGGGGCCGGTGAAGCTTTCTTT. This encodes CASSLTTGAGEAFF.

The chain links TRBV20-1 to TRBJ2-3; TRBD2 is a possible D gene (6 bases). Per the germline V gene, CDR1 is DFQATT and CDR2 is SNEGSKA (reference sequence). CDR3 length: 14 residues. Trimming shortened V by 3 bases and J by 3 bases, and 13 bases separated the two germline ends. The CDR3 is CSASKGGVTDTQYF. CDR3 coding DNA: TGCAGTGCTAGTAAGGGAGGTGTGACAGATACGCAGTATTTT.

The table lists this clone with a few counts. The V gene is TRBV7-3, the J gene TRBJ1-3; maybe TRBD1 (6 bases). The CDR3 consists of 15 residues. The ends were cut back, 1 base at V and 8 bases at J, with 15 bases in the middle. Germline V lookup: CDR1 SGHTA, CDR2 FQGTGA. CDR3 sequence: CASSLKGEGGHTIYF. CDR3 in DNA: TGTGCCAGCAGCTTAAAAGGGGAAGGGGGACACACCATATATTTT.

The chain carries TRBV12-3 or TRBV12-4 and TRBJ1-5; D is uncertain. With 3 bases removed from V and 7 bases from J, the gap between germline ends came to 4 bases. The CDR3 runs 11 residues. The CDR3, as DNA: TGTGCCAGCAGTTTGGAGCAGCCCCAGCATTTT. Its protein product is CASSLEQPQHF.

The J gene is TRBJ2-7, the V gene TRBV6-1; D gene uncertain. Germline V gives CDR1 MNHNS, CDR2 SASEGT. V was shortened by 4 bases and J by 1 base, with 17 bases between the two germline ends. This CDR3 comprises 16 residues. The CDR3 protein is CASSAPVWAQSYEQYF. The CDR3 nucleotides are TGTGCCAGCAGTGCCCCCGTGTGGGCCCAGTCCTACGAGCAGTACTTC.

V gene TRBV7-2 combines with J gene TRBJ1-1; D may be TRBD1 (5 bases). The CDR3 extends over 11 amino acids. Germline assignment: CDR1 SGHTA and CDR2 FQGNSA. CDR3 region: CANSAGTEAFF. The CDR3, as DNA: TGTGCAAACAGCGCAGGGACTGAAGCTTTCTTT.

This sequence joins TRBV9 and TRBJ2-1; TRBD2 aligns across 10 bases. This CDR3 has 15 residues. Germline CDR1 SGDLS, CDR2 YYNGEE. Trimming cost V 5 bases and J 6 bases; bases outside gene matches: 8. Written as DNA, the CDR3 is TGTGCCAGCAGTCCCGGGACTAGCGTGTTCAATGAGCAGTTCTTC. Translation: CASSPGTSVFNEQFF.

J is TRBJ2-7 and V is TRBV7-9; D is undetermined. V dropped 1 base and J dropped 0 bases, with 10 bases sitting between them. The CDR3 spans 15 residues. CDR1 SEHNR and CDR2 FQNEAQ come from the germline V gene (reference sequence). CDR3 in DNA: TGTGCCAGCAGCTTAGAGGCGACACCCTCCTACGAGCAGTACTTC. Translated, it gives CASSLEATPSYEQYF.